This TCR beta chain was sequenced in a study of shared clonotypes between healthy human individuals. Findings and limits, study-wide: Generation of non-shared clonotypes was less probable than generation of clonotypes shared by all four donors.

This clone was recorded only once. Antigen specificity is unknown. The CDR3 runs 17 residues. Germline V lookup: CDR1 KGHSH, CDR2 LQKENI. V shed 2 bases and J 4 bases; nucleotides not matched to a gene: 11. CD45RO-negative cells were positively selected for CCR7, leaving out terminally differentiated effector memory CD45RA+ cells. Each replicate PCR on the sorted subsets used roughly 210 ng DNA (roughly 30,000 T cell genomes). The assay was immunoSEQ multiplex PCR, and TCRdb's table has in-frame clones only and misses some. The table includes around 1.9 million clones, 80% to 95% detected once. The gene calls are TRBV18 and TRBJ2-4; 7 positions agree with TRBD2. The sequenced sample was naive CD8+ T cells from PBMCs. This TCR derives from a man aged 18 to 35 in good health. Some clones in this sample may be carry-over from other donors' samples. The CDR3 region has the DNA TGTGCCAGCTCACCAAGGGACCTGACTAGCAGGAAAAACATTCAGTACTTC. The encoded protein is CASSPRDLTSRKNIQYF.